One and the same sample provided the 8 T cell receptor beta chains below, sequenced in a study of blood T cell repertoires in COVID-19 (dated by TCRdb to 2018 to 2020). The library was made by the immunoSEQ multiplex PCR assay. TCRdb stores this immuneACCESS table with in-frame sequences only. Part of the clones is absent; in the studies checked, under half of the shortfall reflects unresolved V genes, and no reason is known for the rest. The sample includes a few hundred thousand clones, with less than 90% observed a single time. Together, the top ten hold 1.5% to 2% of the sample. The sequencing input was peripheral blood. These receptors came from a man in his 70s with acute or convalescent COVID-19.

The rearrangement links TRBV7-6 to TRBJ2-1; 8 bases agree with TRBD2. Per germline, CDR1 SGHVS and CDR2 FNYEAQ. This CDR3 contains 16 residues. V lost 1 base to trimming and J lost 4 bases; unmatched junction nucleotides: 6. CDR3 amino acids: CASSLVSSGHYNEQFF. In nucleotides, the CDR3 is TGTGCCAGCAGCTTAGTTTCTAGCGGGCATTACAATGAGCAGTTCTTC.

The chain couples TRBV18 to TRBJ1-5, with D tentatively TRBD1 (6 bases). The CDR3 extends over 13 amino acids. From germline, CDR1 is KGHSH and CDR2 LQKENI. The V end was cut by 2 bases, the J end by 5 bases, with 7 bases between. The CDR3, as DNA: TGTGCCAGCTCACCAGACAGGCATCAGCCCCAGCATTTT. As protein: CASSPDRHQPQHF.

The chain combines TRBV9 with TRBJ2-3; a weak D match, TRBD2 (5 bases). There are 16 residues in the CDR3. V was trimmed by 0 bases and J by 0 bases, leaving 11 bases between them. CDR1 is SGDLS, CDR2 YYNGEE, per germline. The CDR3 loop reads CASSVGPGISTDTQYF. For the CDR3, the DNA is TGTGCCAGCAGCGTAGGCCCGGGGATAAGCACAGATACGCAGTATTTT. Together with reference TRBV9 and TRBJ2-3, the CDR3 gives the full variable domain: DSGVTQTPKHLITATGQRVTLRCSPRSGDLSVYWYQQSLDQGLQFLIQYYNGEERAKGNILERFSAQQFPDLHSELNLSSLELGDSALYFCASSVGPGISTDTQYFGPGTRLTVL.

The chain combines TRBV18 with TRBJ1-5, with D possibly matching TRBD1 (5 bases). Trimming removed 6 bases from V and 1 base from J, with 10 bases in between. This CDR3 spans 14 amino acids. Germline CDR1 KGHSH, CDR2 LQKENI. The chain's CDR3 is CASSPTVSNQPQHF. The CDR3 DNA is TGTGCCAGCTCCCCGACAGTGAGCAATCAGCCCCAGCATTTT.

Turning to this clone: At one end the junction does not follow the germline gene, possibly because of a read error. CDR3 region: CATSEPSGTTDTHYF. In nucleotides, the CDR3 is TGTGCCACCAGTGAGCCTAGCGGGACCACAGATACGCATTATTTT. The V gene is TRBV24-1, the J gene TRBJ2-3; 9 bases are shared with TRBD2. The germline V gene encodes CDR1 KGHDR and CDR2 SFDVKD. This CDR3 has 15 amino acids.

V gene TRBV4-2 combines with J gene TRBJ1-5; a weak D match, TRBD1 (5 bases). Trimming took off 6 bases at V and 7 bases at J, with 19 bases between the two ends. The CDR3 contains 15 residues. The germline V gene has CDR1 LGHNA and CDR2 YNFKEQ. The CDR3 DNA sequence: TGTGCCAGCAGTCCTTACAGAGACAGTTTCCAGCCCCAGCATTTT. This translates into CASSPYRDSFQPQHF.

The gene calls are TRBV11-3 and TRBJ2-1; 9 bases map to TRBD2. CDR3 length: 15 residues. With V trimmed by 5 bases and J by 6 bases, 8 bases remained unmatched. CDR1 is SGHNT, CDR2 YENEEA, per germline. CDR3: CASSLRTSAVNEQFF. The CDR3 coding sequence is TGTGCCAGCAGCCTTAGGACTAGCGCTGTCAATGAGCAGTTCTTC.

For the CDR3, the DNA is TGCAGCGTTGCGCAGGGTGGCTACACCTTC. Its translation: CSVAQGGYTF. This chain connects TRBV29-1 to TRBJ1-2; tentatively, D is TRBD1 (5 bases). V was clipped by 4 bases and J by 7 bases, with 7 bases between them. The CDR3 runs to 10 residues. In germline, CDR1 is SQVTM, CDR2 ANQGSEA. The entire variable domain, with the rest obtained from reference TRBV29-1 and TRBJ1-2, is as follows: SAVISQKPSRDICQRGTSLTIQCQVDSQVTMMFWYRQQPGQSLTLIATANQGSEATYESGFVIDKFPISRPNLTFSTLTVSNMSPEDSSIYLCSVAQGGYTFGSGTRLTVV.